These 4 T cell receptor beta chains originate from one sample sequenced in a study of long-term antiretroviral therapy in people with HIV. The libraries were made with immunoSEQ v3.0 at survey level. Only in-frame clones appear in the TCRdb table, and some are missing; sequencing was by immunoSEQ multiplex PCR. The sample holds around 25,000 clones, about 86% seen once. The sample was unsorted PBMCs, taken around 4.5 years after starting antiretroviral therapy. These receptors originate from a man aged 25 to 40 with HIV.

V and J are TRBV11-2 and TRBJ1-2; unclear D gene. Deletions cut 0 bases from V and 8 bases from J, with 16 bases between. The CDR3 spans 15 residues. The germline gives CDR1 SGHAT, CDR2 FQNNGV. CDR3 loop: CASSLDGSFRGGYTF. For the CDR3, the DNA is TGTGCCAGCAGCTTAGACGGGAGCTTCCGAGGAGGCTACACCTTC.

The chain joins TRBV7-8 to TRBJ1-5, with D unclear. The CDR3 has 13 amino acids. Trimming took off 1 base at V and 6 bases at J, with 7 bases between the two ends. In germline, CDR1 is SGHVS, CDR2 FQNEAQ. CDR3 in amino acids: CASSLERSQPQHF. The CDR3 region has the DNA TGTGCCAGCAGCTTAGAACGCAGTCAGCCCCAGCATTTT.

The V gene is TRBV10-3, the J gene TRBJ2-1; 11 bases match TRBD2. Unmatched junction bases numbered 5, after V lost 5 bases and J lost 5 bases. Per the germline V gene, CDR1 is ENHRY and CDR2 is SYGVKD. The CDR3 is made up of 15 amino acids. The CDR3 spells CAISPFSGGDNEQFF. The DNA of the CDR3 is TGTGCCATCAGTCCGTTTAGCGGGGGGGACAATGAGCAGTTCTTC.

The CDR3 spells CASSLVGGVGYEQYF. CDR3 in DNA: TGTGCCAGCAGCTTGGTGGGAGGGGTTGGATACGAGCAGTACTTC. The V call is TRBV5-5, the J call TRBJ2-7, with 7 bases matching TRBD2. V gave up 0 bases and J gave up 4 bases; unmatched junction bases: 7. The length of the CDR3 is 15 residues. Germline V gene sequence: CDR1 SGHKS, CDR2 YYEKEE (reference sequence).